This T cell receptor beta chain was profiled in a study of T-cell reconstitution after alpha-beta-depleted transplantation in children. Germline lookup yields CDR1 DFQATT and CDR2 SNEGSKA (reference sequence). The germline V and J ends were trimmed by 0 bases and 1 base, with 17 bases remaining between them. The CDR3 is 17 amino acids. The library targeted TCRbeta and was prepared with unique molecular identifiers. TCRdb processed the PCR reads anew with MiXCR; each CDR3 protein has one entry. The sample carries about 440,000 distinct CDR3 sequences, about 45% recorded once. The material was PBMCs, obtained before TCRalphabeta/CD19-depleted stem cell transplant. The sequence derives from a girl aged 2 to 9 with aplastic anemia, due to receive a stem cell transplant. The rearrangement links TRBV20-1 to TRBJ2-3, with TRBD2 as a possible D gene (5 bases). In DNA, the CDR3 is TGCAGTGCTAGAGATCTCCGGCGGGCCCTGGGCACAGATACGCAGTATTTT. Protein product: CSARDLRRALGTDTQYF.